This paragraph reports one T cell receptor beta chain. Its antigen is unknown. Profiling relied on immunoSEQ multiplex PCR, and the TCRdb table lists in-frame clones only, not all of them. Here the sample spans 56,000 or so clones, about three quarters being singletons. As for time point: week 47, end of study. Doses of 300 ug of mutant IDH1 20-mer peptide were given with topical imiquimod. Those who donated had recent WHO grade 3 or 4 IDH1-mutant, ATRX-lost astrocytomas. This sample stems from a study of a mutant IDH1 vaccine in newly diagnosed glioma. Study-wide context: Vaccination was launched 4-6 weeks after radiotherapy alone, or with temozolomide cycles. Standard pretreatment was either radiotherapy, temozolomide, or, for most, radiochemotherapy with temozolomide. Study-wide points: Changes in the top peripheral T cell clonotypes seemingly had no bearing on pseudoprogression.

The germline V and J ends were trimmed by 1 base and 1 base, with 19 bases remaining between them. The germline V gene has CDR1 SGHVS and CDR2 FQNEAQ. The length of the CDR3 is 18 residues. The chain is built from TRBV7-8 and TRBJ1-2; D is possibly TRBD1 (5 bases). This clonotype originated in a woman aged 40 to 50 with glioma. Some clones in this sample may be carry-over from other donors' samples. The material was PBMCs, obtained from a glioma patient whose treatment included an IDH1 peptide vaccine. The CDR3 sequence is CASSLGSERGFFNYGYTF. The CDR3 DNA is TGTGCCAGCAGCTTAGGCAGTGAACGGGGCTTCTTTAACTATGGCTACACCTTC. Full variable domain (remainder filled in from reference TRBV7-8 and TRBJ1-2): GAGVSQSPRYKVAKRGQDVALRCDPISGHVSLFWYQQALGQGPEFLTYFQNEAQLDKSGLPSDRFFAERPEGSVSTLKIQRTQQEDSAVYLCASSLGSERGFFNYGYTFGSGTRLTVV.